The clone carrying this T cell receptor (beta chain) was detected ten times or more. Its antigen is currently unknown. Sequence at one end of the junction differs from germline and may be a read error. The sample belongs to a study of breast tumors, draining lymph nodes, adjacent tissues. The study's findings and limits: Data fit most tumor T cells coming from lymph node, expanding in tumor. Tumors had less TCR diversity than lymph nodes, more than nontumor tissue.

Each CDR3 protein gets one entry after TCRdb re-called the multiplex PCR reads with MiXCR. The sample includes approximately 52,000 distinct CDR3 sequences, under 50% of them seen just once. This CDR3 has 16 amino acids. Germline lookup yields CDR1 MRHNA and CDR2 SNTAGT. This sequence originates from a female donor with breast cancer. Some clones in this sample may be carry-over from other donors' samples. The sequencing input was breast tumor tissue. The rearrangement joins TRBV6-4 to TRBJ2-2; D perhaps matches TRBD2 (5 bases). This CDR3 reads CASSHSPSAEGGELFF. Written as DNA, the CDR3 is TGTGCCAGCAGTCACTCTCCCAGCGCAGAGGGCGGGGAGCTGTTTTTT.